These T cell receptor beta chains were read from a single sample in a study of blood T cell repertoires in COVID-19. Repertoires were generated with immunoSEQ multiplex PCR, while TCRdb's copy carries only in-frame clones and drops some. This sample has around 100,000 clones, with approximately 87% found just once. Specimen: peripheral blood. Every receptor here comes from a man aged 45 to 65 with acute or convalescent COVID-19. The CDR3 runs from the conserved cysteine through the conserved F or W. The D gene is left open where the match is weak. Clone size, where shown, is once, few, many, or a class for clones that have expanded.

CASSIERQGSHNEQFF,TGTGCCAGTAGTATAGAAAGACAGGGGTCTCACAATGAGCAGTTCTTC,16,TRBD1,TRBJ2-1,few,TRBV19
CASSVVPGLAGDTGELFF,TGTGCCAGCAGCGTAGTCCCCGGACTAGCGGGAGACACCGGGGAGCTGTTTTTT,18,TRBD2,TRBJ2-2,.,TRBV9
CASSRGQNTGELFF,TGTGCCAGCAGCAGGGGACAGAACACCGGGGAGCTGTTTTTT,14,.,TRBJ2-2,.,TRBV5-4
CASSRQGSGASTDTQYF,TGCGCCAGCAGCCGACAAGGTAGCGGGGCTAGCACAGATACGCAGTATTTT,17,TRBD2,TRBJ2-3,once,TRBV4-1
CASSPGVSGRAGTDTQYF,TGCGCCAGCAGCCCCGGGGTTAGCGGGAGGGCGGGCACAGATACGCAGTATTTT,18,TRBD2,TRBJ2-3,.,TRBV4-1
CASSPQSGLYNEQFF,TGTGCCAGCAGCCCCCAGAGCGGGCTCTACAATGAGCAGTTCTTC,15,.,TRBJ2-1,.,TRBV9
CASKDSPSNYGYTF,TGTGCCAGTAAGGACAGCCCTTCGAACTATGGCTACACCTTC,14,.,TRBJ1-2,.,TRBV19
CASSPWGVNTEAFF,TGTGCCAGCTCACCATGGGGGGTGAACACTGAAGCTTTCTTT,14,.,TRBJ1-1,.,TRBV18
CASSGQSNQPQHF,TGTGCCAGCAGTGGACAAAGCAATCAGCCCCAGCATTTT,13,.,TRBJ1-5,.,TRBV6-6
CAISEFWGLGYGYTF,TGTGCCATCAGTGAGTTTTGGGGGCTAGGATATGGCTACACCTTC,15,.,TRBJ1-2,.,TRBV10-3
CASSLWGRGRDTQYF,TGTGCCAGCAGTTTATGGGGCAGGGGGCGAGATACGCAGTATTTT,15,TRBD1,TRBJ2-3,.,TRBV27
CASSFASGQPQHF,TGTGCCAGCAGTTTTGCTAGCGGCCAGCCCCAGCATTTT,13,.,TRBJ1-5,.,TRBV12-3/TRBV12-4
CASSYMTGGKSYEQYF,TGTGCCAGCAGTTACATGACAGGGGGCAAATCCTACGAGCAGTACTTC,16,TRBD1,TRBJ2-7,.,TRBV27
CASSDRGGGTNEKLFF,TGTGCCAGCAGCGATAGAGGGGGGGGCACTAATGAAAAACTGTTTTTT,16,.,TRBJ1-4,.,TRBV7-2
CASKSDGQGTEAFF,TGTGCCAGCAAGAGCGACGGCCAGGGCACTGAAGCTTTCTTT,14,.,TRBJ1-1,.,TRBV2
CASSAGTSGTQYF,TGCGCCAGCAGTGCCGGGACTAGCGGTACGCAGTATTTT,13,TRBD2,TRBJ2-3,.,TRBV10-1
CASSIGGLYGYTF,TGTGCCAGTAGTATAGGAGGCCTCTATGGCTACACCTTC,13,.,TRBJ1-2,.,TRBV19
CASSLGAGYEQYF,TGCGCCAGCAGCTTGGGTGCGGGCTACGAGCAGTACTTC,13,.,TRBJ2-7,few,TRBV5-1
CASSLALAGSPGNEQYF,TGTGCCAGCAGCTTAGCGCTAGCGGGATCCCCAGGGAACGAGCAGTACTTC,17,TRBD2,TRBJ2-7,once,TRBV7-9
CASSLLGGRVEDTQYF,TGTGCCAGCAGCTTATTAGGCGGGAGGGTTGAAGATACGCAGTATTTT,16,TRBD2,TRBJ2-3,.,TRBV7-2
CASSVGARLAGDEQFF,TGTGCCAGCAGCGTAGGGGCCCGACTAGCGGGAGATGAGCAGTTCTTC,16,TRBD2,TRBJ2-1,.,TRBV9
CASQSGGSDEQYF,TGTGCCAGCCAATCCGGCGGGAGTGATGAGCAGTACTTC,13,TRBD2,TRBJ2-7,.,TRBV5-4
CSVGQGRTEAFF,TGCAGCGTTGGACAGGGACGAACTGAAGCTTTCTTT,12,TRBD1,TRBJ1-1,.,TRBV29-1
CASSLDIQGWDYGYTF,TGTGCCAGCAGCTTGGATATCCAGGGCTGGGACTATGGCTACACCTTC,16,.,TRBJ1-2,.,TRBV5-4
CSVEMTGVRNTEAFF,TGCAGCGTTGAAATGACAGGGGTGAGGAACACTGAAGCTTTCTTT,15,TRBD1,TRBJ1-1,.,TRBV29-1
CASSEAGGASGYTF,TGTGCCAGCAGTGAGGCAGGGGGCGCTTCTGGCTACACCTTC,14,TRBD1,TRBJ1-2,.,TRBV6-1
CATSRDGRGEQPQHF,TGTGCCACCAGCCGAGACGGGCGGGGGGAACAGCCCCAGCATTTT,15,.,TRBJ1-5,.,TRBV15